The clone carrying this T cell receptor beta chain occurred many times. Its antigen is unidentified. This sample is drawn from a study of T cells in Graves' hyperthyroidism and ophthalmopathy. Exclusion of a patient resulted from uncontrolled infection, other autoimmune disease, pregnancy or lactation. Template material for amplifying TCR beta CDR3 regions consisted of RNA transcripts. In the first-round RT-PCR of the TCR CDR3, the HTBI primer set was used. TCRdb re-analysed the multiplex PCR reads in MiXCR, keeping a single row per CDR3 protein. This table has approximately 500,000 distinct CDR3 sequences, approximately 44% appearing once. The germline CDR1 and CDR2 sequences are SGHAT and FQNNGV. The V end was cut by 2 bases, the J end by 12 bases, with 8 bases between. The CDR3 contains 12 residues. Points from the study as a whole: Most thyroid-expanded clonotypes above 0.001 were also found in blood. Prediction of ophthalmopathy progression came a median roughly 7.1 months pre-onset.

The clonotype originates from a woman under 30 with Graves' hyperthyroidism. Sequencing used peripheral blood or thyroid tissue (not recorded which). The genes are TRBV11-2 and TRBJ1-6; D call uncertain. As DNA, the CDR3 is TGTGCCAGCAGCTTACAAGCGGGACCCCTCCACTTT. It is translated as CASSLQAGPLHF. The full variable domain, completed using reference TRBV11-2 and TRBJ1-6, is EAGVAQSPRYKIIEKRQSVAFWCNPISGHATLYWYQQILGQGPKLLIQFQNNGVVDDSQLPKDRFSAERLKGVDSTLKIQPAKLEDSAVYLCASSLQAGPLHFGNGTRLTVT.